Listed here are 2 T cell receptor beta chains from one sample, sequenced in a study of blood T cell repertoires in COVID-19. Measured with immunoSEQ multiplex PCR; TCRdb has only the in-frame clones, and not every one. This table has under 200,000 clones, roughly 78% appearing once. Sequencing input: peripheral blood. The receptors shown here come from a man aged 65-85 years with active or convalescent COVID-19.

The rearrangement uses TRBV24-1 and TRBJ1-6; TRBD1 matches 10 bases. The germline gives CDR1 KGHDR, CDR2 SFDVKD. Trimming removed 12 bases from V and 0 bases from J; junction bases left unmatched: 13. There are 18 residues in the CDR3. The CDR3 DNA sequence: TGTGCCGGCCTGGGACAGGGGCCCCCCAGCTCCTATAATTCACCCCTCCACTTT. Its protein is CAGLGQGPPSSYNSPLHF.

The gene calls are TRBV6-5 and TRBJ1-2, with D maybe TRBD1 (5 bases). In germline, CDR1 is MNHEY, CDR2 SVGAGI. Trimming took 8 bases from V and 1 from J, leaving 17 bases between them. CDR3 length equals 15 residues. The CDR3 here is CASFLDRNLNYGYTF. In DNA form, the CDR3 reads TGTGCCAGCTTTCTAGACAGAAACCTTAACTATGGCTACACCTTC.